This T cell receptor beta chain was identified during a study of blood T cell repertoires in COVID-19. Germline V CDR1 and CDR2: GTSNPN, SVGIG (reference sequence). V was clipped by 5 bases and J by 0 bases, with 10 bases between them. CDR3 length equals 13 residues. Donors in Cohort 3 who had recovered were those with two negative PCRs, healthcare professional clearance, or resolution of their symptoms. Profiling relied on immunoSEQ multiplex PCR, and the TCRdb table lists in-frame clones only, not all of them. The table records 450,000 to 500,000 clones, 75% to 90% of them present only once. The V gene is TRBV30, the J gene TRBJ1-1; D is undetermined. The source is a woman under 30 who had recovered from COVID-19. The source material was PBMCs or T cells enriched from blood (not recorded which). The chain's CDR3 is CAWRSGVNTEAFF. CDR3 sequence (DNA): TGTGCCTGGCGGAGCGGCGTGAACACTGAAGCTTTCTTT.